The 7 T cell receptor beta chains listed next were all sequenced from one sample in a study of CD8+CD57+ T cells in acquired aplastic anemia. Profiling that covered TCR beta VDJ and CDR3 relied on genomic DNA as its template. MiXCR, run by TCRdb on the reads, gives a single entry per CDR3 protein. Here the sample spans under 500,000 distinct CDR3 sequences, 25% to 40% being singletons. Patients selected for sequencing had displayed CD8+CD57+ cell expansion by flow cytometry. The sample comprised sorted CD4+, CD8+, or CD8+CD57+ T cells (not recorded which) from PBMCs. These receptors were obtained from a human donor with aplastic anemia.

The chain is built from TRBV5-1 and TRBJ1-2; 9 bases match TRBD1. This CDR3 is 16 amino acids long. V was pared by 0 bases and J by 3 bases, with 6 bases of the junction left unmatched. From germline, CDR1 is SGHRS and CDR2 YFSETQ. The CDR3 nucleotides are TGCGCCAGCAGCTTGGAGGGACAGGGCGCCGACTATGGCTACACCTTC. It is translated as CASSLEGQGADYGYTF.

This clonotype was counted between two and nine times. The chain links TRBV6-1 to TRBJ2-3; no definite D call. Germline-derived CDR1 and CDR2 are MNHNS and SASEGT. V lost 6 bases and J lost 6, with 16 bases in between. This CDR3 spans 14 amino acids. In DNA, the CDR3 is TGTGCCAGCAGCTTGGGCGTGGGTTTGGATACGCAGTATTTT. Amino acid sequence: CASSLGVGLDTQYF.

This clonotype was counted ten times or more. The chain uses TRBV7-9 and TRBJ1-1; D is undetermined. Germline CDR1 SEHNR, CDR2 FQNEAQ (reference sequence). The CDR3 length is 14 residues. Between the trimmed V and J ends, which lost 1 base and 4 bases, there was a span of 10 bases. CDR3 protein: CASSLGPGRTEAFF. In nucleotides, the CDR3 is TGTGCCAGCAGCTTAGGGCCAGGTCGCACTGAAGCTTTCTTT.

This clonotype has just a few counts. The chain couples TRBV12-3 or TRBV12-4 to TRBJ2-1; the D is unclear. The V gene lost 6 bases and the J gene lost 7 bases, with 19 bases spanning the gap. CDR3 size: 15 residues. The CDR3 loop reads CASSPDIRALNEQFF. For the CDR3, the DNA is TGTGCCAGCAGCCCCGATATTCGGGCTCTGAATGAGCAGTTCTTC.

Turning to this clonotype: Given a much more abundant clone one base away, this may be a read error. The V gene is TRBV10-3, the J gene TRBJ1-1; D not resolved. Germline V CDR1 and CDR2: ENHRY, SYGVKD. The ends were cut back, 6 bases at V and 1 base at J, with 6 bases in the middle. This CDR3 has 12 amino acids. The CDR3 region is CAISRPNTEAFF. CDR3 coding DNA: TGTGCCATCAGCCGACCGAACACTGAAGCTTTCTTT.

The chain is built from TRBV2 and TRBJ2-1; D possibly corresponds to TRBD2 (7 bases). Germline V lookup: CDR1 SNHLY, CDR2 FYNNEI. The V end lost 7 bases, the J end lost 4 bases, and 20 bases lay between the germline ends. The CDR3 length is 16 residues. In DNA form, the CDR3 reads TGTGCCAGCACCGAATTGGGCGGGGGCCTATACAATGAGCAGTTCTTC. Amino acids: CASTELGGGLYNEQFF. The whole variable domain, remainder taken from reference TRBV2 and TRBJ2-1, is EPEVTQTPSHQVTQMGQEVILRCVPISNHLYFYWYRQILGQKVEFLVSFYNNEISEKSEIFDDQFSVERPDGSNFTLKIRSTKLEDSAMYFCASTELGGGLYNEQFFGPGTRLTVL.

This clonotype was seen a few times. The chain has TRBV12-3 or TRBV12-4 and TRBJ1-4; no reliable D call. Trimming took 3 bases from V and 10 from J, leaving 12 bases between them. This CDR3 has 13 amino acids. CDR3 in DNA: TGTGCCAGCAGTTTCATGGGTATCGGAAAACTGTTTTTT. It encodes CASSFMGIGKLFF.